This T cell receptor (beta chain) was captured in a study of T cells in Graves' hyperthyroidism and ophthalmopathy. Germline lookup yields CDR1 MGHDK and CDR2 SYGVNS. The CDR3 consists of 15 residues. The V end was cut by 3 bases, the J end by 3 bases, with 11 bases between. Authors of the study amplified TCR beta CDR3 regions from RNA transcripts. HTBI primers drove first-round RT-PCR of the TCR CDR3. Using its own MiXCR run on the multiplex PCR reads, TCRdb lists one record per CDR3 protein. The sample includes fewer than 600,000 distinct CDR3 sequences, approximately 14% of them seen just once. Disease duration under 2 months; hyperthyroidism patients were aged 18 to 65. Exclusion criteria comprised uncontrolled infection, other autoimmune disease, pregnancy or lactation. Around 10 ml of fresh peripheral blood supplied the PBMCs.

This receptor was identified in a woman aged 40 to 49 with Graves' hyperthyroidism. The rearrangement links TRBV25-1 to TRBJ2-2; D is undetermined. The sequencing input was blood. The CDR3 spells CASSEGTKHTGELFF. DNA of the CDR3: TGTGCCAGCAGTGAGGGAACCAAACACACCGGGGAGCTGTTTTTT. The entire variable domain, with the rest obtained from reference TRBV25-1 and TRBJ2-2, is as follows: EADIYQTPRYLVIGTGKKITLECSQTMGHDKMYWYQQDPGMELHLIHYSYGVNSTEKGDLSSESTVSRIRTEHFPLTLESARPSHTSQYLCASSEGTKHTGELFFGEGSRLTVL.